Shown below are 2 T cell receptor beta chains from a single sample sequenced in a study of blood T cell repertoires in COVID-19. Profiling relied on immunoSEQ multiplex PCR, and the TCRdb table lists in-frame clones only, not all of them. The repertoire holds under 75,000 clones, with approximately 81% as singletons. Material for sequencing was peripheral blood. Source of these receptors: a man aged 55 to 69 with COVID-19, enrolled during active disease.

The CDR3 coding sequence is TGTGCCAGCAGTTACTCGACGAGGGTAAATGGCTACACCTTC. This sequence encodes CASSYSTRVNGYTF. The chain uses TRBV6-2 or TRBV6-3 and TRBJ1-2; no firm D call. Germline values: CDR1 MNHEY, CDR2 SVGEGT. The CDR3 runs to 14 residues. V was pared by 0 bases and J by 6 bases, with 11 bases between.

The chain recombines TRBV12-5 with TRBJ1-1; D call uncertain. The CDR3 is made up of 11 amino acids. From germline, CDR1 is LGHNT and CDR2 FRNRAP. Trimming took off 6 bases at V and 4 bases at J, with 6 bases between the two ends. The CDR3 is CASGSFTEAFF. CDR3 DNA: TGTGCTAGTGGCTCCTTCACTGAAGCTTTCTTT.